Below, 3 T cell receptor beta chains from the same sample are listed, as sequenced in a study of control samples from healthy donors and cancer patients. This table comes from immunoSEQ multiplex PCR, and its TCRdb copy is limited to in-frame clones, with some not included. The sample has some 70,000 clones, over 80% seen once; the top ten hold 15% to 18%. The sequenced sample was blood. The receptors shown here come from a man aged 55 to 70 in good health.

The rearrangement uses TRBV5-1 and TRBJ2-7; 9 nucleotides match TRBD1. V gave up 1 base and J gave up 5 bases; unmatched junction bases: 4. The CDR3 contains 14 residues. Looked up from germline, CDR1 is SGHRS and CDR2 is YFSETQ. The CDR3 here is CASSLTGGFDEQYF. The CDR3 coding sequence is TGCGCCAGCAGCTTGACAGGGGGCTTCGACGAGCAGTACTTC.

The chain recombines TRBV18 with TRBJ2-5; D gene ambiguous. V lost 6 bases and J lost 1, with 6 bases in between. The germline CDR1 and CDR2 sequences are KGHSH and LQKENI. The CDR3 sequence is 12 residues long. DNA for the CDR3: TGTGCCAGCTCCAACTCCCAAGAGACCCAGTACTTC. It is translated as CASSNSQETQYF.

V and J are TRBV7-2 and TRBJ1-4; 9 bases are shared with TRBD1. Germline lookup yields CDR1 SGHTA and CDR2 FQGNSA. This CDR3 is 17 amino acids long. J gave up 4 bases and V 5 bases, and 11 bases lay outside the gene matches. This CDR3 reads CASSRDRGSLGNEKLFF. The CDR3, as DNA: TGTGCCAGCAGCCGTGACAGGGGGTCCCTCGGTAATGAAAAACTGTTTTTT.